Listed here is a single T cell receptor (beta chain). The sample is drawn from a study of OX40 agonist ivuxolimab in advanced cancers. About the research overall: Partial responses were achieved by three patients: one hepatocellular carcinoma, two cutaneous melanoma.

The germline gives CDR1 SGHRS, CDR2 YFSETQ. The CDR3 extends over 14 amino acids. With 5 bases removed from V and 6 bases from J, the gap between germline ends came to 14 bases. Profiled with immunoSEQ multiplex PCR; TCRdb holds only in-frame clones, not every one. This table has 55,000 to 75,000 clones, about 88% appearing once. The receptor was derived from an adult with an advanced solid tumor such as melanoma, head and neck, liver or kidney cancer. Sample: CD4+ or CD8+ T cells sorted from blood, taken in a trial of the OX40 agonist ivuxolimab. V and J are TRBV5-1 and TRBJ2-2; possible D gene TRBD1, 5 bases. CDR3 bases: TGCGCCAGCAGGGTTCAGGGCCCGGCCGGGGAGCTGTTTTTT. Its translation: CASRVQGPAGELFF.